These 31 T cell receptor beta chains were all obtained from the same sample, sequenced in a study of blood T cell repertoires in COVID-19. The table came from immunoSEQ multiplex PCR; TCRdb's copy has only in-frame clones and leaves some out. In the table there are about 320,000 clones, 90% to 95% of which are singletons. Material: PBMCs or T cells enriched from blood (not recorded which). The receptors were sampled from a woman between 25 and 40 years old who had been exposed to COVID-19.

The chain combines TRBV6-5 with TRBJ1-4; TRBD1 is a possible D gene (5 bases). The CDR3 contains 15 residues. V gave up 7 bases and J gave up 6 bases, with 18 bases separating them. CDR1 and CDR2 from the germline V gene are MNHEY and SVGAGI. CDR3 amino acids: CASNLIGAGDEKLFF. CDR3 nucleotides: TGTGCCAGCAACCTGATAGGGGCTGGGGATGAAAAACTGTTTTTT.

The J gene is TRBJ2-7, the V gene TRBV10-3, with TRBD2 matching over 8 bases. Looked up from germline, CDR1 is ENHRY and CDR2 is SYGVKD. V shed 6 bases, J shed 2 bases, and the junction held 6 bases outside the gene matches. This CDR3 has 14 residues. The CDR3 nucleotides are TGTGCCATCAGATCTAGCGGGTATACCTACGAGCAGTACTTC. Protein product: CAIRSSGYTYEQYF.

In DNA form, the CDR3 reads TGTGCCAGCAGCCAAGTCTCAGGGAACACCGGGGAGCTGTTTTTT. This codes for CASSQVSGNTGELFF. The chain combines TRBV14 with TRBJ2-2; D gene ambiguous. V lost 1 base, J lost 1 base, and 7 bases lay in between. Per germline, CDR1 SGHDN and CDR2 FVKESK. The CDR3 is made up of 15 amino acids. Drawing the rest from reference TRBV14 and TRBJ2-2, the complete variable domain is EAGVTQFPSHSVIEKGQTVTLRCDPISGHDNLYWYRRVMGKEIKFLLHFVKESKQDESGMPNNRFLAERTGGTYSTLKVQPAELEDSGVYFCASSQVSGNTGELFFGEGSRLTVL.

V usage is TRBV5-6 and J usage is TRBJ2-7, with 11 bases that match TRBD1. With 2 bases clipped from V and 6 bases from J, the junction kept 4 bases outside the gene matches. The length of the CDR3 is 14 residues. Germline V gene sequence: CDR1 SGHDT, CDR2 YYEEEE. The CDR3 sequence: CASSFPGQGGEQYF. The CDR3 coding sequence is TGTGCCAGCAGCTTTCCGGGACAGGGGGGCGAGCAGTACTTC.

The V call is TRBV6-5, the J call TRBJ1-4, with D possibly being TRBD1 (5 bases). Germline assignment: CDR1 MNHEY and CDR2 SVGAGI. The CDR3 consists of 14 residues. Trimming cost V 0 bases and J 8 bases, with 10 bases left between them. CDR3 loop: CASSYSGRGEKLFF. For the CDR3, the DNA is TGTGCCAGCAGTTACTCGGGCCGGGGGGAAAAACTGTTTTTT.

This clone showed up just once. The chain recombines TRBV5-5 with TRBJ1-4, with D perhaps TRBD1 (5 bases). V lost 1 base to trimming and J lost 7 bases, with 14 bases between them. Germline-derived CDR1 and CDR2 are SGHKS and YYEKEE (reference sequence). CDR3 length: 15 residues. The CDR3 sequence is CASSLSPGGSEKLFF. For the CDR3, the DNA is TGTGCCAGCAGCTTGAGCCCTGGGGGGAGTGAAAAACTGTTTTTT.

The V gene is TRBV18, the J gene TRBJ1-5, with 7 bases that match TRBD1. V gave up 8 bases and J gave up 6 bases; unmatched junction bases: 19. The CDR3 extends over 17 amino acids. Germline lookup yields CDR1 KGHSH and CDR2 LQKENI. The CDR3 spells CASAGSGQAWGSQPQHF. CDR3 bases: TGTGCCAGCGCCGGGTCCGGACAGGCGTGGGGTAGTCAGCCCCAGCATTTT.

The CDR3 bases are TGTGCCAGCAGTGAAGCCAGGGCCCATGGCTACACCTTC. It specifies CASSEARAHGYTF. This sequence joins TRBV2 and TRBJ1-2, with D tentatively TRBD1 (5 bases). The V and J ends lost 0 bases and 6 bases respectively, with 8 bases between them. The length of the CDR3 is 13 residues. Germline V gene sequence: CDR1 SNHLY, CDR2 FYNNEI.

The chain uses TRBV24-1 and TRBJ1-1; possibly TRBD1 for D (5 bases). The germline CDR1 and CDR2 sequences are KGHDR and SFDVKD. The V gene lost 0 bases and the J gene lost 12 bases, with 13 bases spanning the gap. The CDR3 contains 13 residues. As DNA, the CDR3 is TGTGCCACCAGTGATTTGCGGAAGGGGATGACTTTCTTT. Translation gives CATSDLRKGMTFF.

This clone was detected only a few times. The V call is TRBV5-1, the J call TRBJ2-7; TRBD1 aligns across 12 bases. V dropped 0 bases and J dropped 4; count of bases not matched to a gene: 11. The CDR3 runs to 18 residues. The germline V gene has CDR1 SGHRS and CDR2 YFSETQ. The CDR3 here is CASSLAYLGTGGLYEQYF. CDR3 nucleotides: TGCGCCAGCAGCTTGGCCTACCTGGGGACAGGGGGCCTTTACGAGCAGTACTTC.

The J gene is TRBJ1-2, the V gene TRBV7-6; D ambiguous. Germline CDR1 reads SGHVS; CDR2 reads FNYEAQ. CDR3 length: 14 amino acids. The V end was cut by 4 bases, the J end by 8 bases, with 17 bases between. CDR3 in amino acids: CASSSNNGIRGYTF. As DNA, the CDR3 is TGTGCCAGCAGCTCGAATAACGGGATCCGGGGCTACACCTTC.

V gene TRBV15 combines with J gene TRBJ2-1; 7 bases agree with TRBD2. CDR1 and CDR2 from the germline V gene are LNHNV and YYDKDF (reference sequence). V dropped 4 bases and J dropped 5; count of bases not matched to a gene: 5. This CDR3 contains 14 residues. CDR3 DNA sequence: TGTGCCACCAGCAAACTAGCGAGGCACAATGAGCAGTTCTTC. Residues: CATSKLARHNEQFF.

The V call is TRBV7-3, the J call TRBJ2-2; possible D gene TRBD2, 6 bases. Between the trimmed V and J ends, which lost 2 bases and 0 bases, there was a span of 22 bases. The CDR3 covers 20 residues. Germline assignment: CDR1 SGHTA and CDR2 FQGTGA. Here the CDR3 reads CASSLAASRLEAANTGELFF. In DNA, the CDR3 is TGTGCCAGCAGCTTAGCGGCGTCAAGACTAGAAGCAGCGAACACCGGGGAGCTGTTTTTT. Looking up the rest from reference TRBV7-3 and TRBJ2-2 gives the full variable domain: GAGVSQTPSNKVTEKGKYVELRCDPISGHTALYWYRQSLGQGPEFLIYFQGTGAADDSGLPNDRFFAVRPEGSVSTLKIQRTERGDSAVYLCASSLAASRLEAANTGELFFGEGSRLTVL.

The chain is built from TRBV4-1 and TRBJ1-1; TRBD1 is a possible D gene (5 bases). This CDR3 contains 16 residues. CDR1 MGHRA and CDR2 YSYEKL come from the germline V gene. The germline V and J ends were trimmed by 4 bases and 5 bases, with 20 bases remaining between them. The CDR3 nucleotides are TGCGCCAGCAGCCTTGGAGGGCCCTTGGGGGTTACTGAAGCTTTCTTT. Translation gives CASSLGGPLGVTEAFF.

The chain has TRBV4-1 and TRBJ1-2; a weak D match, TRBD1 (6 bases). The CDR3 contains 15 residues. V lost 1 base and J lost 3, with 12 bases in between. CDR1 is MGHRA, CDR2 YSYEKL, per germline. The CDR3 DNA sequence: TGCGCCAGCAGCCAAGGGACAGCCAGAGACTATGGCTACACCTTC. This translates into CASSQGTARDYGYTF.

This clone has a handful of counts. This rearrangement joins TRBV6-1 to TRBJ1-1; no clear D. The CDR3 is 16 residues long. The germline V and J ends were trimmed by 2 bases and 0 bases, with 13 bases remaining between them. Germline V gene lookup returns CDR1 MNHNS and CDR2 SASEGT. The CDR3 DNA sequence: TGTGCCAGCAGTGAACGATGGAGAATCCTGAACACTGAAGCTTTCTTT. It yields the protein CASSERWRILNTEAFF.

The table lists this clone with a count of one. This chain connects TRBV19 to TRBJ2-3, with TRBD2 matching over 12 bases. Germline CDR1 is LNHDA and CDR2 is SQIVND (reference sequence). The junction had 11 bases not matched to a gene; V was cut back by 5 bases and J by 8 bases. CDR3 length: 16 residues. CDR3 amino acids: CASSLLAGGPPGTQYF. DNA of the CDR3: TGTGCCAGTAGTCTCCTAGCGGGGGGGCCCCCAGGTACGCAGTATTTT. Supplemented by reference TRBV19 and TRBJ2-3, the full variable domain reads DGGITQSPKYLFRKEGQNVTLSCEQNLNHDAMYWYRQDPGQGLRLIYYSQIVNDFQKGDIAEGYSVSREKKESFPLTVTSAQKNPTAFYLCASSLLAGGPPGTQYFGPGTRLTVL.

Written as DNA, the CDR3 is TGTGCCAGCTCACCCCGAGAGGTAACTGAAGCTTTCTTT. Translated: CASSPREVTEAFF. This chain links TRBV18 with TRBJ1-1; no clear D gene. This CDR3 region has 13 residues. Germline loops: CDR1 KGHSH, CDR2 LQKENI. V lost 3 bases to trimming and J lost 5 bases, with 10 bases between them.

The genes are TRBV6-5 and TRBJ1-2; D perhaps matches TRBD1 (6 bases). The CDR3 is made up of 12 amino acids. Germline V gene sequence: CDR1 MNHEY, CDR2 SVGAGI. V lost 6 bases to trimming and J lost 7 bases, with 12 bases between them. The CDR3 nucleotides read TGTGCCAGCAGAGGGGGGGCAGGTGGCTACACCTTC. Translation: CASRGGAGGYTF.

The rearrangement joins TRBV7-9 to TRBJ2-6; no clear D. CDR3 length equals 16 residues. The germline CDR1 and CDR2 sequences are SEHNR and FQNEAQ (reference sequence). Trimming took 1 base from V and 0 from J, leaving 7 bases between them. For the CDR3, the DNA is TGTGCCAGCAGCTTAGACAGACGCTCTGGGGCCAACGTCCTGACTTTC. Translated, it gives CASSLDRRSGANVLTF.

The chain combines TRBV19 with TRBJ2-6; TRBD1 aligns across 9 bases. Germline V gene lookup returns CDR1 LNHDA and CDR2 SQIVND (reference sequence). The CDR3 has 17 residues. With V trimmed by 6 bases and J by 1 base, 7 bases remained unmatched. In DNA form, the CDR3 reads TGTGCCAGTAGGCAGGGACAGGGCGGATCTGGGGCCAACGTCCTGACTTTC. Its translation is CASRQGQGGSGANVLTF.

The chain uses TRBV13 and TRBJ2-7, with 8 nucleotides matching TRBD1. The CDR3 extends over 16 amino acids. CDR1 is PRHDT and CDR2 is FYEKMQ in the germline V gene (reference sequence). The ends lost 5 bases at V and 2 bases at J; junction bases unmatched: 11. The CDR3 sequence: CASSRRAGTGPYEQYF. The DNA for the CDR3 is TGTGCCAGCAGCCGCAGAGCTGGGACAGGTCCCTACGAGCAGTACTTC.

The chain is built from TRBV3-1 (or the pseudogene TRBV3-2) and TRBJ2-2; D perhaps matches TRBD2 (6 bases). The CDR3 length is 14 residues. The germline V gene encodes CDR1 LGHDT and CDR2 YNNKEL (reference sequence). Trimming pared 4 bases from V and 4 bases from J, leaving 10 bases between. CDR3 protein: CASSRDSFTGELFF. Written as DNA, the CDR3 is TGTGCCAGCAGCCGGGACTCCTTCACCGGGGAGCTGTTTTTT.

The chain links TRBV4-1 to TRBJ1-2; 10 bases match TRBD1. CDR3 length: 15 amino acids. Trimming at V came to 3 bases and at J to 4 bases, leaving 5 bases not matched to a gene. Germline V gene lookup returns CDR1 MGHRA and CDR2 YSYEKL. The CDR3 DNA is TGCGCCAGCAGCCAGACCGGGACAGGGGTCTATGGCTACACCTTC. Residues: CASSQTGTGVYGYTF.

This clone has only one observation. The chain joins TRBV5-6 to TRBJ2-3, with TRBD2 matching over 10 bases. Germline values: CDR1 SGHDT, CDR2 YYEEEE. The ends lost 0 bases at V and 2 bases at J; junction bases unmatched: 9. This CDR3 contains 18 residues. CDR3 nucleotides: TGTGCCAGCAGCTTGGCGTTCGGTCTAGCGGGGGACACAGATACGCAGTATTTT. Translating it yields CASSLAFGLAGDTDTQYF. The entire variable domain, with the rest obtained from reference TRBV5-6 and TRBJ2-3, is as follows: DAGVTQSPTHLIKTRGQQVTLRCSPKSGHDTVSWYQQALGQGPQFIFQYYEEEERQRGNFPDRFSGHQFPNYSSELNVNALLLGDSALYLCASSLAFGLAGDTDTQYFGPGTRLTVL.

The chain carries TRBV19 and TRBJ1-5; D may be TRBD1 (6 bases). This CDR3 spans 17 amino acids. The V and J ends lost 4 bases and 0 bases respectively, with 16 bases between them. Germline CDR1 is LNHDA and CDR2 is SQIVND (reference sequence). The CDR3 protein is CASSTQGLRSSNQPQHF. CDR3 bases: TGTGCCAGTAGTACTCAGGGGCTGAGGTCTAGCAATCAGCCCCAGCATTTT.

CDR3 amino acids: CASSQNRGRWTEAFF. CDR3 sequence (DNA): TGTGCCAGCAGCCAGAACAGGGGCAGGTGGACTGAAGCTTTCTTT. The V gene is TRBV3-1 (or the pseudogene TRBV3-2), the J gene TRBJ1-1; 7 nucleotides agree with TRBD1. The CDR3 has 15 residues. J lost 5 bases, V lost 3 bases, and 9 bases had no gene match. CDR1 is LGHDT, CDR2 YNNKEL, per germline (reference sequence).

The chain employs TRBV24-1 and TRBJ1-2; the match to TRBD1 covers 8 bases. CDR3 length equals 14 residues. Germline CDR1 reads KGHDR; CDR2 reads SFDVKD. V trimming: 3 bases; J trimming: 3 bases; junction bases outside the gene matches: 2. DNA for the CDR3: TGTGCCACCAGTGATGGACAGGGAGACTATGGCTACACCTTC. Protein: CATSDGQGDYGYTF.

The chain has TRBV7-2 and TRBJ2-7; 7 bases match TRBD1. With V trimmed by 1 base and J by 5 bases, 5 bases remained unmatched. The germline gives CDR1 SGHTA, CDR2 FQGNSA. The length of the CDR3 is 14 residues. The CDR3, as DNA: TGTGCCAGCAGCTTAGTCGGCGGACAGGACGAGCAGTACTTC. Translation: CASSLVGGQDEQYF. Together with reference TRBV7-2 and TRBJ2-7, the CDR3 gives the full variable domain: GAGVSQSPSNKVTEKGKDVELRCDPISGHTALYWYRQSLGQGLEFLIYFQGNSAPDKSGLPSDRFSAERTGGSVSTLTIQRTQQEDSAVYLCASSLVGGQDEQYFGPGTRLTVT.

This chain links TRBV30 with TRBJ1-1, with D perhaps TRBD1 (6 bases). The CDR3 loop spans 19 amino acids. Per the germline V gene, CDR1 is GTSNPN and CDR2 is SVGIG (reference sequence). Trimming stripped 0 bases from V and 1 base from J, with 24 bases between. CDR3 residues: CAWSVWVPRGYTKNTEAFF. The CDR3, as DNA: TGTGCCTGGAGTGTATGGGTGCCCAGGGGCTACACCAAGAACACTGAAGCTTTCTTT.

As DNA, the CDR3 is TGCGCCAGCAGCCAAGATAGTGGGAGGGACGAGCAGTACTTC. It translates to CASSQDSGRDEQYF. The V and J genes are TRBV4-3 and TRBJ2-7, with 7 bases aligning to TRBD2. The CDR3 covers 14 residues. Germline V gene data show CDR1 as LGHNA and CDR2 as YSLEER. The trim removed 0 bases at V and 5 bases at J, leaving 4 bases unmatched.